One and the same sample provided the 3 T cell receptor beta chains below, sequenced in a study of identical twins. In TCRdb, the 5' RACE reads were re-called with MiXCR into one record per CDR3 protein. The data show 1.5 million to 2 million distinct CDR3 sequences, under 35% seen once. Source material: cord blood. The source is a newborn girl in good health.

A few counts support this clonotype. The gene calls are TRBV20-1 and TRBJ1-1; possibly TRBD1 for D (5 bases). There are 14 residues in the CDR3. Germline V gives CDR1 DFQATT, CDR2 SNEGSKA (reference sequence). The V end was cut by 0 bases, the J end by 3 bases, with 11 bases between. DNA for the CDR3: TGCAGTGCTAGAGATCAGGGTGCGGACACTGAAGCTTTCTTT. It is translated as CSARDQGADTEAFF.

This clonotype was detected a few times. The genes are TRBV12-5 and TRBJ2-3; D not resolved. The CDR3 is 12 amino acids. V was cut by 5 bases and J by 8 bases, with 11 bases left in between. CDR1 is LGHNT, CDR2 FRNRAP, per germline. The CDR3, as DNA: TGTGCTAGTGGTCCCGCAACGGGTACGCAGTATTTT. It codes for CASGPATGTQYF.

This clonotype was counted between two and nine times. The rearrangement joins TRBV11-2 to TRBJ2-1, with 7 bases matching TRBD2. With 0 bases clipped from V and 2 bases from J, the junction kept 7 bases outside the gene matches. CDR3 length: 17 residues. CDR1 and CDR2 (germline): SGHAT, FQNNGV. CDR3 amino acids: CASSLDWAGVPYNEQFF. DNA of the CDR3: TGTGCCAGCAGCTTAGATTGGGCGGGAGTCCCCTACAATGAGCAGTTCTTC.